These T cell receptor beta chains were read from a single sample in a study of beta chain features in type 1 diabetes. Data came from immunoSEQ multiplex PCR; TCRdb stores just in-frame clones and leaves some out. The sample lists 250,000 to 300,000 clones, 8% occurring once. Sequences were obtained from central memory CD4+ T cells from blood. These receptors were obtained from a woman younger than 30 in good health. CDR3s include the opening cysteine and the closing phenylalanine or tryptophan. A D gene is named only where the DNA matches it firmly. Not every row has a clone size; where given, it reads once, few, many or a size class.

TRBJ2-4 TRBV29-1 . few CSASVWGKGAKNIQYF TGCAGCGCGTCGGTATGGGGGAAAGGGGCCAAAAACATTCAGTACTTC
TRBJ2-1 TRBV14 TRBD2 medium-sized CASSLASGRGYNEQFF TGTGCCAGCAGCCTCGCTAGCGGGAGGGGATACAATGAGCAGTTCTTC
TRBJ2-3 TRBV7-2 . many CASSVMAGRTDTQYF TGTGCCAGCAGCGTAATGGCGGGGCGAACAGATACGCAGTATTTT
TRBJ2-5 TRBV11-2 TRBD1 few CASSLRVGGGQWTQYF TGTGCCAGCAGCTTGCGGGTCGGTGGGGGACAGTGGACCCAGTACTTC
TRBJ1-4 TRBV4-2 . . CASSQRNSPVDEKLFF TGTGCCAGCAGCCAACGGAATTCCCCGGTTGATGAAAAACTGTTTTTT
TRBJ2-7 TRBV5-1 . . CASSLEVNTYEQYF TGCGCCAGCAGCTTGGAAGTAAACACCTACGAGCAGTACTTC
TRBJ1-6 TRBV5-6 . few CASSLGYSPLHF TGTGCCAGCAGCTTAGGGTATTCACCCCTCCACTTT
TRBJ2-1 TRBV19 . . CASSDPGTKGYNEQFF TGTGCCAGTAGCGATCCCGGGACAAAGGGCTACAATGAGCAGTTCTTC
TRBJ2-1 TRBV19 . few CASSKEGPYNEQFF TGTGCCAGTAGTAAGGAGGGGCCCTACAATGAGCAGTTCTTC
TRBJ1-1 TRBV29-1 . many CSVGGGGEVTEAFF TGCAGCGTGGGAGGTGGGGGCGAGGTAACTGAAGCTTTCTTT
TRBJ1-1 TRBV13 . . CASSRRRQTEAFF TGTGCCAGCAGCCGGCGGAGGCAGACTGAAGCTTTCTTT
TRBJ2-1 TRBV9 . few CASRDRDYYNEQFF TGTGCCAGCAGGGACAGGGACTACTACAATGAGCAGTTCTTC
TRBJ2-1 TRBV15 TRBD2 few CATSRVREGNEQFF TGTGCCACCAGCAGAGTGCGGGAGGGCAATGAGCAGTTCTTC
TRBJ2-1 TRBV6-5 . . CAVFPETMGEQFF TGTGCCGTCTTTCCCGAAACAATGGGTGAGCAGTTCTTC
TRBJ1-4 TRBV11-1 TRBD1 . CASSRQGSKEKLFF TGTGCCAGCAGCCGACAGGGCTCGAAGGAAAAACTGTTTTTT
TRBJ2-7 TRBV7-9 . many CASSLERSQYF TGTGCCAGCAGCTTAGAACGTTCTCAGTACTTC
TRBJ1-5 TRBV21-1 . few CASSFSLSWSGKHNQPQHF TGTGCCAGCAGCTTTTCGTTATCCTGGTCGGGTAAGCACAATCAGCCCCAGCATTTT
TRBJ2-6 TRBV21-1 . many CASSKVLGQVYSGANVLTF TGTGCCAGCAGCAAAGTGTTGGGACAGGTCTACTCTGGGGCCAACGTCCTGACTTTC
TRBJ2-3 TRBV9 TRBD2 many CASSVGLAGAGDTQYF TGTGCCAGCAGCGTAGGACTAGCGGGAGCAGGGGATACGCAGTATTTT
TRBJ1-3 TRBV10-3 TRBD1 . CAVGTYRGSGNTIYF TGTGCCGTAGGGACTTACAGGGGCTCTGGAAACACCATATATTTT
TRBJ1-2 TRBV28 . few CASSVHLQEGYGYTF TGTGCCAGCAGTGTACACCTTCAGGAGGGCTATGGCTACACCTTC
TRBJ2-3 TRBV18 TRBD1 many CASSPPTGVSTDTQYF TGTGCCAGCTCACCACCGACAGGGGTCAGCACAGATACGCAGTATTTT
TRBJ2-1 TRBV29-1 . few CSVARRRRAGISYNEQFF TGCAGCGTTGCACGTCGACGCAGGGCCGGGATCTCCTACAATGAGCAGTTCTTC
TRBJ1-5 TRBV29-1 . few CSVRQGNQPQHF TGCAGCGTTCGACAGGGCAATCAGCCCCAGCATTTT
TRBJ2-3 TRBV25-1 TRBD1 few CASRLQGATDTQYF TGTGCCAGCAGGTTACAGGGGGCCACAGATACGCAGTATTTT
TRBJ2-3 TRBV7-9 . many CASSPDLGTSTDTQYF TGTGCCAGCAGCCCCGATTTGGGGACTTCCACAGATACGCAGTATTTT
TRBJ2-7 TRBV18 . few CASSPPGTYEQYF TGTGCCAGCTCACCACCGGGGACCTACGAGCAGTACTTC
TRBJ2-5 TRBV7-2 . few CASSFGRETQYF TGTGCCAGCAGCTTCGGAAGAGAGACCCAGTACTTC
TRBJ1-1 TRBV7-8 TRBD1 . CASSLDRGRPNTEAFF TGTGCCAGCAGCTTAGACAGGGGGCGTCCGAACACTGAAGCTTTCTTT
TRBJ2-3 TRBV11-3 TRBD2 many CASSFAGGLTQYF TGTGCCAGCAGCTTTGCGGGGGGGTTAACGCAGTATTTT
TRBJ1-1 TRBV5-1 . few CASSLSRNTEAFF TGCGCCAGCAGCTTGAGTCGGAACACTGAAGCTTTCTTT
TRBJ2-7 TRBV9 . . CASSVGTQDYEQYF TGTGCCAGCAGCGTAGGTACACAGGACTACGAGCAGTACTTC
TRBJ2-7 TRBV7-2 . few CASSPWRGEQYF TGTGCCAGCTCCCCGTGGAGAGGAGAGCAGTACTTC
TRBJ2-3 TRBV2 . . CASSVAGGQNTDTQYF TGTGCCAGCAGTGTCGCGGGGGGACAGAACACAGATACGCAGTATTTT
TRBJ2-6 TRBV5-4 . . CASSPRGPGANVLTF TGTGCCAGCAGCCCGCGAGGTCCCGGGGCCAACGTCCTGACTTTC
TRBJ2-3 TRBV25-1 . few CASSELGGSDTQYF TGTGCCAGCAGTGAACTAGGGGGTTCCGATACGCAGTATTTT
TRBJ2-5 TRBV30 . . CAWSVGRVKTQYF TGTGCCTGGAGTGTGGGTAGGGTGAAGACCCAGTACTTC
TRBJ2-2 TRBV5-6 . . CASSLVQGANTGELFF TGTGCCAGCAGCTTGGTGCAGGGCGCGAACACCGGGGAGCTGTTTTTT
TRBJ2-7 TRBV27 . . CASTKDRRAGGGEQYF TGTGCCAGCACTAAGGACAGGAGGGCAGGGGGAGGGGAGCAGTACTTC
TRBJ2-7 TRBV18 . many CASSSTTGSSYEQYF TGTGCCAGCTCATCAACGACAGGAAGCTCCTACGAGCAGTACTTC
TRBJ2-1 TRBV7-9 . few CASSHKIGDNEQFF TGTGCCAGCAGCCACAAGATCGGGGACAATGAGCAGTTCTTC
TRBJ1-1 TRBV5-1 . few CASSLEARHSNTEAFF TGCGCCAGCAGCTTGGAGGCCAGACACTCGAACACTGAAGCTTTCTTT
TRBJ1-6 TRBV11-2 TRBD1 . CASSLGDRDNSPLHF TGTGCCAGCAGCTTAGGGGACAGAGACAATTCACCCCTCCACTTT
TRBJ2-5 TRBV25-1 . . CASSDPRGFQETQYF TGTGCCAGCAGTGATCCCAGGGGCTTCCAAGAGACCCAGTACTTC
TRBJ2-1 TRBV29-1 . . CSVDGTAGYNEQFF TGCAGCGTTGACGGGACAGCGGGTTACAATGAGCAGTTCTTC
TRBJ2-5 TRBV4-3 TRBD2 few CASSQNSGQETQYF TGCGCCAGCAGCCAAAATAGCGGGCAAGAGACCCAGTACTTC
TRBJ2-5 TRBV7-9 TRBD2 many CASSGRDPGGTQYF TGTGCCAGCAGCGGCCGGGACCCGGGGGGGACCCAGTACTTC
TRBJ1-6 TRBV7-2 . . CASSLQGDSPLHF TGTGCCAGCAGCCTCCAGGGCGATTCACCCCTCCACTTT
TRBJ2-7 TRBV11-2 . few CASSSFPGAGTYEQYF TGTGCCAGCAGCTCCTTCCCCGGCGCGGGGACCTACGAGCAGTACTTC
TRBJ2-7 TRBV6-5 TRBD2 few CASKPGLANDEQYF TGTGCCAGCAAACCGGGACTAGCGAACGACGAGCAGTACTTC
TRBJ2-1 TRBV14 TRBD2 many CASSQGSGGDNEQFF TGTGCCAGCAGCCAGGGTAGCGGGGGAGACAATGAGCAGTTCTTC
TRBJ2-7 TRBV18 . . CASSPPGSGQYF TGTGCCAGCTCACCCCCGGGGTCAGGGCAGTACTTC
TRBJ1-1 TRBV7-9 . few CASSLYNTEAFF TGTGCCAGCAGCTTATATAACACTGAAGCTTTCTTT
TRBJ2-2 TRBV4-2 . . CASSQEGGLESGELFF TGTGCCAGCAGCCAAGAAGGGGGATTAGAATCCGGGGAGCTGTTTTTT
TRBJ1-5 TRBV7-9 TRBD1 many CASSRDRDNQPQHF TGTGCCAGCAGCAGGGACAGGGACAATCAGCCCCAGCATTTT
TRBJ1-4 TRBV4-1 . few CASSQAVIFEKLFF TGCGCCAGCAGCCAAGCGGTTATCTTTGAAAAACTGTTTTTT